The rows below give T cell receptor beta chains drawn from one sample of a study of T cells in localized non-small cell lung cancer. Libraries were prepared by immunoSEQ multiplex PCR; TCRdb keeps only in-frame clonotypes and omits some of them. Of some 6,200 clones in the sample, roughly 25% are singletons; the top ten hold over 7.5%. Sample: lung tumor tissue, taken before any cancer treatment. These receptor sequences come from a female donor older than 55 with stage I lung adenocarcinoma. The CDR3 runs from the conserved cysteine through the conserved F or W. Fields, in order: clone size, V gene, D gene, J gene, CDR3 DNA, CDR3 protein. The D gene is left open where the match is weak. A clone size is listed for some rows: how often the clone was seen (once, few, many), or a class if it is expanded.

.	TRBV30	.	TRBJ1-2	TGTGCCTGGAACTCTTTGGGAGATTATGGCTACACCTTC	CAWNSLGDYGYTF
.	TRBV11-3	.	TRBJ2-7	TGTGCCAGCAGCTTGTTCGCAGGCTCCTACGAGCAGTACTTC	CASSLFAGSYEQYF
.	TRBV12-1	.	TRBJ1-1	TGTGCCAGCAGCTACCGGACAGGGCACTTCATGAACACTGAAGCTTTCTTT	CASSYRTGHFMNTEAFF
once	TRBV18	TRBD2	TRBJ2-1	TGTGCCAGCTCACCGGGACTAGCGGGAGAAAATGAGCAGTTCTTC	CASSPGLAGENEQFF
.	TRBV28	TRBD1	TRBJ1-4	TGTGCCAGCAGACCAGGGGGGGCTAATGAAAAACTGTTTTTT	CASRPGGANEKLFF
.	TRBV6-8	TRBD2	TRBJ2-7	TGTGCCAGCAGTTACCGTGGCGGGAGTAACCACGAGCAGTACTTC	CASSYRGGSNHEQYF
few	TRBV6-8	.	TRBJ1-2	TGTGCCAGCAGTGAGCTCGGAGATAACTATGGCTACACCTTC	CASSELGDNYGYTF
.	TRBV30	TRBD1	TRBJ1-2	TGTGCCTGGACCTTCGGACAGGCCGGTGGCTACACCTTC	CAWTFGQAGGYTF
.	TRBV9	.	TRBJ1-2	TGTGCCAGCAGCGCACCGGCCCCTCTGGAAGCTGGCTACACCTTC	CASSAPAPLEAGYTF
medium-sized	TRBV11-3	.	TRBJ2-1	TGTGCCAGCAGCTTAGATACTCGGGGACTTATCAATGAGCAGTTCTTC	CASSLDTRGLINEQFF
.	TRBV5-1	.	TRBJ2-7	TGCGCCAGCAGCTTGGTTTTAGGGGAGGCCTACGAGCAGTACTTC	CASSLVLGEAYEQYF
large	TRBV6-8	.	TRBJ1-4	TGTGCCAGCAGTTATTACGGTGAAAAACTGTTTTTT	CASSYYGEKLFF
.	TRBV11-3	.	TRBJ2-2	TGTGCCAGCAGCTTTTTCTCCAGGGCCGGAATCGGCACCGGGGAGCTGTTTTTT	CASSFFSRAGIGTGELFF
few	TRBV11-3	.	TRBJ1-2	TGTGCCAGCAGCTTAAGTCGCGGGCCGGCTGGCTACACCTTC	CASSLSRGPAGYTF
.	TRBV14	TRBD2	TRBJ2-7	TGTGCCAGCAGCCAAGATGAGGGACTAGCGATCAACGAGCAGTACTTC	CASSQDEGLAINEQYF
few	TRBV6-8	TRBD1	TRBJ1-5	TGTGCCAGCAGCCGGGACAGGGATCAGCCCCAGCATTTT	CASSRDRDQPQHF
.	TRBV19	.	TRBJ1-2	TGTGCCACCCACGAGACGTCTAACTATGGCTACACCTTC	CATHETSNYGYTF
few	TRBV28	.	TRBJ2-7	TGTGCCAGCAGTCCCTCGGAAGGAGGCCATCACGAGCAGTACTTC	CASSPSEGGHHEQYF
.	TRBV11-3	TRBD2	TRBJ2-2	TGTGCCAGCAGCCCCAGGGAGGGAGTCACCGGGGAGCTGTTTTTT	CASSPREGVTGELFF
.	TRBV19	.	TRBJ1-2	TGTGCCAGTAAGGGACTTTTTAACTATGGCTACACCTTC	CASKGLFNYGYTF
few	TRBV11-3	.	TRBJ2-2	TGTGCCAGCAGTCAGTCGTCCCCTACGAACACCGGGGAGCTGTTTTTT	CASSQSSPTNTGELFF
.	TRBV19	.	TRBJ2-1	TGTGCCAGTAGTGATGGGATTGGACCCTACAATGAGCAGTTCTTC	CASSDGIGPYNEQFF
few	TRBV11-3	.	TRBJ2-1	TGTGCCAGCAGCTTAACCCTAGCTTCGAGCTCCTACAATGAGCAGTTCTTC	CASSLTLASSSYNEQFF
.	TRBV6-8	.	TRBJ1-5	TGTGCCAGCTCACCATCCCAGAGTAATCAGCCCCAGCATTTT	CASSPSQSNQPQHF
few	TRBV6-8	.	TRBJ1-1	TGTGCCAGCAGTCACCATCAGGGGTATGCTTTCTTT	CASSHHQGYAFF
.	TRBV5-1	.	TRBJ2-3	TGCGCCAGCAGCGTGGGAGGTGGACGGGGGGCAGGAGATACGCAGTATTTT	CASSVGGGRGAGDTQYF
few	TRBV19	.	TRBJ2-6	TGTGCCAGTAGCGCAGGGGGGGGTTCTGGGGCCAACGTCCTGACTTTC	CASSAGGGSGANVLTF
.	TRBV15	.	TRBJ1-4	TGTGCCACCAGCAGATTGTCCGGGACCTATGAAAAACTGTTTTTT	CATSRLSGTYEKLFF
.	TRBV6-8	TRBD1	TRBJ1-5	TGTGCCAGCAGTTACCCGACAGGGGAGATTCAGCCCCAGCATTTT	CASSYPTGEIQPQHF
.	TRBV11-3	TRBD2	TRBJ2-3	TGTGCCAGCAGCATAAGCGGGAGTTTGACAGATACGCAGTATTTT	CASSISGSLTDTQYF
few	TRBV19	.	TRBJ1-1	TGTGCCAGTAGTCCCAGACAGACTGAAGCTTTCTTT	CASSPRQTEAFF
.	TRBV11-3	.	TRBJ2-1	TGTGCCAGCAGCTTAAACGGGATCAGCTCCTACAATGAGCAGTTCTTC	CASSLNGISSYNEQFF
.	TRBV18	TRBD2	TRBJ2-6	TGTGCCAGCTCACCGGGCGGGAGCGCAAGCTCTGGGGCCAACGTCCTGACTTTC	CASSPGGSASSGANVLTF
.	TRBV11-3	.	TRBJ2-2	TGTGCCAGCAGCCGCCTAGTTACGGCGGAAACCGGGGAGCTGTTTTTT	CASSRLVTAETGELFF
medium-sized	TRBV28	.	TRBJ2-1	TGTGCCAGCAGAGTACTAGCCCTCCCGGGCTATGAGCAGTTCTTC	CASRVLALPGYEQFF
.	TRBV19	.	TRBJ1-2	TGTGCCAGTAGTATCCCCTCGGCAGGGACGGTTTCCTATGGCTACACCTTC	CASSIPSAGTVSYGYTF
.	TRBV28	.	TRBJ1-5	TGTGCCAGCAGTTCGATAGTGGGGACTTTCCATCAGCCCCAGCATTTT	CASSSIVGTFHQPQHF
few	TRBV30	.	TRBJ2-1	TGTGCCTGGAGTGTCCAGTTTGCTGAGCAGTTCTTC	CAWSVQFAEQFF
.	TRBV19	.	TRBJ1-1	TGTGCCAGCCGCAGAGATCGGGGCCCGAACACTGAAGCTTTCTTT	CASRRDRGPNTEAFF
few	TRBV9	TRBD1	TRBJ2-3	TGTGCCAGCAGCGTAGCGACAGGGATGGGCTACACAGATACGCAGTATTTT	CASSVATGMGYTDTQYF
.	TRBV28	TRBD1	TRBJ2-3	TGTGCCAGCAGCCCCGGACAGGGGGGAACAGATACGCAGTATTTT	CASSPGQGGTDTQYF
.	TRBV6-8	.	TRBJ2-6	TGTGCCAGCAGCTTTGGAACCTCTGGGGCCAACGTCCTGACTTTC	CASSFGTSGANVLTF
large	TRBV29-1	.	TRBJ1-1	TGCAGCGTTGCTAGGGGTTCGACTGAAGCTTTCTTT	CSVARGSTEAFF
medium-sized	TRBV6-8	TRBD2	TRBJ2-1	TGTGCCAGACTAGCGGAAAGCTCCTACAATGAGCAGTTCTTC	CARLAESSYNEQFF
few	TRBV9	TRBD1	TRBJ1-1	TGTGCCAGCAGGCTACAGGGGACACGCACTGAAGCTTTCTTT	CASRLQGTRTEAFF
few	TRBV15	.	TRBJ2-1	TGTGCCACCAGCAGAGCCGGGACTCACAATGAGCAGTTCTTC	CATSRAGTHNEQFF
few	TRBV6-8	.	TRBJ1-1	TGTGCCAGCAGTTATGATGGACGGAACACTGAAGCTTTCTTT	CASSYDGRNTEAFF
medium-sized	TRBV6-8	.	TRBJ1-5	TGTGCCAGCAGTTACGGGAACAGGGAGCCCCAGCATTTT	CASSYGNREPQHF
few	TRBV9	TRBD1	TRBJ2-3	TGTGCCAGCAGTGAAGGGGGCACCGATACGCAGTATTTT	CASSEGGTDTQYF
.	TRBV1	.	TRBJ1-2	TGCGCCAGCAGCCAGGGGACAGGAACTAACTATGGCTACACCTTC	CASSQGTGTNYGYTF
few	TRBV28	TRBD1	TRBJ2-3	TGTGCCAGCAGTCCCCAGGGGGCCGAGGGGGATACGCAGTATTTT	CASSPQGAEGDTQYF
.	TRBV6-8	TRBD1	TRBJ1-1	TGTGCCAGCAGTTCCTCCGCGATAGGGGGCTACACTGAAGCTTTCTTT	CASSSSAIGGYTEAFF
.	TRBV18	.	TRBJ1-5	TGTGCCAGCACGCTGGGGGTGGGGGTGAATCAGCCCCAGCATTTT	CASTLGVGVNQPQHF
medium-sized	TRBV11-3	TRBD2	TRBJ2-3	TGTGCCAGCAGCTTAGTACCCCTAGCGGGAGGGCCGAGAGATACGCAGTATTTT	CASSLVPLAGGPRDTQYF
.	TRBV5-1	TRBD1	TRBJ2-7	TGCGCCAGCAGCTTGGCTCAGGGGGCGATCCACGAGCAGTACTTC	CASSLAQGAIHEQYF
few	TRBV6-8	TRBD2	TRBJ2-7	TGTGCCAGCAGAAGACCGGGACTAGCGGGAGAGGAGCAGTACTTC	CASRRPGLAGEEQYF
medium-sized	TRBV9	TRBD2	TRBJ2-1	TGTGCCAGCAGCCCCCTAAGCGGGAGCAATGAGCAGTTCTTC	CASSPLSGSNEQFF